Listed below are T cell receptor beta chains from one sample, sequenced in a study of cytomegalovirus exposure and HLA in healthy donors. The method was immunoSEQ multiplex PCR; TCRdb's version includes in-frame clones alone and lacks a portion of them. The table lists more than 95,000 clones, around 86% of them singletons. The sequenced material came from PBMCs. The receptors were gathered from a man in his thirties or forties in good health and CMV-seropositive. Each CDR3 is given with its conserved first and last residue. A D gene is named only where the DNA matches it firmly. Where a row states a size, it is once, few, many or the class of an expanded clone; other rows omit it.

cdr3_nt	cdr3_aa	d_call	clone_size	cdr3_length	j_call	v_call
TGTGCCAGCAGCCGGCAAGCGTTAGCAGAGGATACGCAGTATTTT	CASSRQALAEDTQYF	.	.	15	TRBJ2-3	TRBV7-2
TGCGCCAGCAGCCAAGGACTTCTCCCGAGGCAGCCCCAGCATTTT	CASSQGLLPRQPQHF	.	.	15	TRBJ1-5	TRBV4-1
TGTGCCAGCAGCGCTCGCCAGGTACAAGAGACCCAGTACTTC	CASSARQVQETQYF	.	.	14	TRBJ2-5	TRBV9
TGTGCCAGCAGCTTGACAGTGGTCACAGATACGCAGTATTTT	CASSLTVVTDTQYF	.	.	14	TRBJ2-3	TRBV5-6
TGCGCCAGCAGCGGCGGGACAGGGGGCCCTGAAGCTTTCTTT	CASSGGTGGPEAFF	TRBD1	.	14	TRBJ1-1	TRBV5-1
TGTGCCATCAGACCGAGACAGGAGAACTATGGCTACACCTTC	CAIRPRQENYGYTF	.	.	14	TRBJ1-2	TRBV10-3
TGTGCCAGCAGTTACGATCCAGGGGCAACCTATGGCTACACCTTC	CASSYDPGATYGYTF	.	.	15	TRBJ1-2	TRBV6-5
TGTGCCAGCAGTGAGGGGGTTCGCGGGGGCCAAGAGACCCAGTACTTC	CASSEGVRGGQETQYF	TRBD2	few	16	TRBJ2-5	TRBV6-4
TGTGCCATGATAAGTGGGAGCTCCTACAATGAGCAGTTCTTC	CAMISGSSYNEQFF	.	.	14	TRBJ2-1	TRBV2
TGTGCCAGCAGGGAGACGGGGGGGTCTTCGAGTTTAGCTTTCTTT	CASRETGGSSSLAFF	.	.	15	TRBJ1-1	TRBV6-5
TGTGCCAGTAGTCGAGAGAGTCCCCGGCAGCCCCAGCATTTT	CASSRESPRQPQHF	.	.	14	TRBJ1-5	TRBV19
TGTGCCAGCTCACCCACTAGCGGGGGGCACCAAGAGACCCAGTACTTC	CASSPTSGGHQETQYF	TRBD2	few	16	TRBJ2-5	TRBV18
TGTGCCAGCAGCTTAGGTGGGACACAAAATTCACCCCTCCACTTT	CASSLGGTQNSPLHF	.	.	15	TRBJ1-6	TRBV7-2
TGCGCCAGCAGCTTGGGGACAGGGGGCGTGGGGCAGTACTTC	CASSLGTGGVGQYF	TRBD1	.	14	TRBJ2-7	TRBV5-1
TGTGCCAGCAGTACCACCCAACAACGCTACGAGCAGTACTTC	CASSTTQQRYEQYF	.	.	14	TRBJ2-7	TRBV6-1
TGTGCCAGCAGTGGACAGTTGAACACCGGGGAGCTGTTTTTT	CASSGQLNTGELFF	.	.	14	TRBJ2-2	TRBV9
TGTGCCAGCAGCTCCCAACTAGCGGGGGGTTCCTACGAGCAGTACTTC	CASSSQLAGGSYEQYF	TRBD2	few	16	TRBJ2-7	TRBV6-6
TGTGCCAGCAGCTCGCGGACGGACACTAACTATGGCTACACCTTC	CASSSRTDTNYGYTF	.	.	15	TRBJ1-2	TRBV5-4
TGTGCCAGCTCACCCATAGTAACCTACGAGCAGTACTTC	CASSPIVTYEQYF	.	.	13	TRBJ2-7	TRBV18
TGTGCCAGTAGTATTGGTGGGGGGGCCTCCTACGAGCAGTACTTC	CASSIGGGASYEQYF	.	.	15	TRBJ2-7	TRBV19
TGTGCCAGCAGTATTACAGCGGGGGTGAACACAGATACGCAGTATTTT	CASSITAGVNTDTQYF	TRBD2	.	16	TRBJ2-3	TRBV6-4
TGTGCCAGCAGTAACCAGGGGTTAGGGAACACCGGGGAGCTGTTTTTT	CASSNQGLGNTGELFF	.	.	16	TRBJ2-2	TRBV6-6
TGTGCTAGCAGCTTAGACCCCGGGGGGTCCAATGAGCAGTTCTTC	CASSLDPGGSNEQFF	TRBD2	.	15	TRBJ2-1	TRBV7-7
TGTGCCTGGACGGGGGTGAACACTGAAGCTTTCTTT	CAWTGVNTEAFF	.	few	12	TRBJ1-1	TRBV30
TGCGCCAGCAGCTTCCAGGGGGAGTATGGCTACACCTTC	CASSFQGEYGYTF	TRBD1	.	13	TRBJ1-2	TRBV5-1
TGCGCCAGCAGCTTGGGGACAGGGGGCGCAGAGACCCAGTACTTC	CASSLGTGGAETQYF	TRBD1	.	15	TRBJ2-5	TRBV5-1
TGTGCTAGCGCCCCGGGACTCTCTAACACCGGGGAGCTGTTTTTT	CASAPGLSNTGELFF	.	.	15	TRBJ2-2	TRBV7-3